Following are 21 T cell receptor beta chains from one sample sequenced in a study of blood T cell repertoires in COVID-19. Produced via immunoSEQ multiplex PCR; TCRdb's table is partial and in-frame only. The table lists approximately 50,000 clones, approximately 83% of them singletons. The specimen sequenced was peripheral blood. These receptors were obtained from a man between 65 and 79 years old with active COVID-19.

The V and J genes are TRBV6-2 or TRBV6-3 and TRBJ1-6, with TRBD1 matching over 9 bases. The V gene end was trimmed by 5 bases and the J gene end by 8 bases; junction bases not matched to a gene: 13. Germline CDR1 MNHEY, CDR2 SVGEGT. The CDR3 consists of 17 residues. CDR3 loop: CASSPIRDRAPDSPLHF. CDR3 nucleotide sequence: TGTGCCAGCAGTCCGATAAGGGACAGGGCGCCGGATTCACCCCTCCACTTT.

In its sample, this clone was seen a few times. This rearrangement joins TRBV10-3 to TRBJ1-6; D remains unclear. Germline V gene sequence: CDR1 ENHRY, CDR2 SYGVKD. There are 15 residues in the CDR3. V lost 8 bases to trimming and J lost 0 bases, with 11 bases between them. This CDR3 is CAIRNSGSYNSPLHF. The CDR3 DNA sequence: TGTGCCATCCGCAACAGCGGCTCCTATAATTCACCCCTCCACTTT.

The chain links TRBV30 to TRBJ1-4, with 7 bases fitting TRBD1. From germline, CDR1 is GTSNPN and CDR2 SVGIG (reference sequence). The CDR3 extends over 15 amino acids. Losses at the gene ends were 1 base for V and 7 bases for J; bases not matched to a gene: 9. CDR3 bases: TGTGCCTGGAGTGGGACTACAGGGGCAGGTGAAAAACTGTTTTTT. Protein product: CAWSGTTGAGEKLFF.

The chain employs TRBV6-2 or TRBV6-3 and TRBJ2-7, with a weak D call TRBD2 (6 bases). Germline V gene sequence: CDR1 MNHEY, CDR2 SVGEGT. This CDR3 comprises 17 residues. The germline V and J ends were trimmed by 4 bases and 3 bases, with 22 bases remaining between them. CDR3 in DNA: TGTGCCAGCAGTTCTCCCCGAGCCGGGACTCGAATCTACGAGCAGTACTTC. It translates to CASSSPRAGTRIYEQYF.

The gene calls are TRBV4-3 and TRBJ1-1; 9 bases are a match to TRBD1. The CDR3 covers 16 residues. With V trimmed by 0 bases and J by 7 bases, 9 bases remained unmatched. Per germline, CDR1 LGHNA and CDR2 YSLEER. CDR3 in amino acids: CASSQEFATGGSEAFF. The CDR3 DNA follows: TGCGCCAGCAGCCAAGAATTCGCGACAGGGGGAAGTGAAGCTTTCTTT.

The chain couples TRBV27 to TRBJ2-1; D unclear. V lost 6 bases, J lost 0 bases, and 3 bases lay in between. The CDR3 has 12 amino acids. Germline V gene lookup returns CDR1 MNHEY and CDR2 SMNVEV (reference sequence). Written as DNA, the CDR3 is TGTGCCAGCAGGAGCTCCTACAATGAGCAGTTCTTC. Translated: CASRSSYNEQFF.

The chain is built from TRBV30 and TRBJ1-4; no definite D call. Germline loops: CDR1 GTSNPN, CDR2 SVGIG (reference sequence). There are 12 residues in the CDR3. The V end lost 2 bases, the J end lost 7 bases, and 8 bases lay between the germline ends. In DNA, the CDR3 is TGTGCCTGGAGTCGAGGTTCTGAAAAACTGTTTTTT. It translates to CAWSRGSEKLFF.

V gene TRBV30 combines with J gene TRBJ2-6; maybe TRBD1 (6 bases). V was shortened by 5 bases and J by 4 bases, with 18 bases between the two germline ends. This CDR3 comprises 16 residues. Germline lookup yields CDR1 GTSNPN and CDR2 SVGIG (reference sequence). As DNA, the CDR3 is TGTGCCTGGCAAACAGGGTATGTGTCCGGGGCCAACGTCCTGACTTTC. Amino acids: CAWQTGYVSGANVLTF.

The V call is TRBV11-2, the J call TRBJ1-3; the D is unclear. V was cut by 2 bases and J by 0 bases, with 14 bases left in between. The CDR3 has 17 amino acids. From germline, CDR1 is SGHAT and CDR2 FQNNGV. The chain's CDR3 is CASSLYAGPSSGNTIYF. CDR3 DNA: TGTGCCAGCAGCTTATACGCCGGTCCTAGCTCTGGAAACACCATATATTTT.

The CDR3 sequence is CAIRLQGVGTEAFF. CDR3 sequence (DNA): TGTGCCATCAGGTTACAGGGGGTAGGCACTGAAGCTTTCTTT. The genes are TRBV10-3 and TRBJ1-1; 8 nucleotides line up with TRBD1. The CDR3 covers 14 residues. Per the germline V gene, CDR1 is ENHRY and CDR2 is SYGVKD. J gave up 4 bases and V 6 bases, and 7 bases lay outside the gene matches.

This sequence joins TRBV6-5 and TRBJ1-2; 10 nucleotides match TRBD1. This CDR3 spans 14 amino acids. The V segment lost 6 bases and the J segment 3 bases; nucleotides outside the gene matches: 4. Germline CDR1 is MNHEY and CDR2 is SVGAGI. CDR3 sequence: CASRSGQGYYGYTF. The DNA of the CDR3 is TGTGCCAGCAGATCGGGACAGGGGTACTATGGCTACACCTTC.

This clone was seen a single time. This chain uses TRBV4-3 with TRBJ1-2, with 7 bases fitting TRBD1. The length of the CDR3 is 15 residues. Unmatched junction bases numbered 8, after V lost 3 bases and J lost 4 bases. CDR1 and CDR2 from the germline V gene are LGHNA and YSLEER. The CDR3 sequence is CASSQDEGAPYGYTF. The CDR3 coding sequence is TGCGCCAGCAGCCAGGATGAGGGGGCGCCCTATGGCTACACCTTC.

V usage is TRBV5-6 and J usage is TRBJ1-4, with D perhaps matching TRBD1 (6 bases). The CDR3 has 15 amino acids. CDR1 SGHDT and CDR2 YYEEEE come from the germline V gene. The germline V and J ends were trimmed by 1 base and 3 bases, with 10 bases remaining between them. As DNA, the CDR3 is TGTGCCAGCAGCTTGTCACCAGGGGCTAATGAAAAACTGTTTTTT. Translated: CASSLSPGANEKLFF.

The chain combines TRBV5-1 with TRBJ2-5; D is perhaps TRBD1 (6 bases). This CDR3 is built from 14 residues. Per germline, CDR1 SGHRS and CDR2 YFSETQ. V was pared by 4 bases and J by 5 bases, with 15 bases between. CDR3 nucleotide sequence: TGCGCCAGCAGCGCGTCAGGGGTTGGGGAGACCCAGTACTTC. Amino acids: CASSASGVGETQYF. Looking up the rest from reference TRBV5-1 and TRBJ2-5 gives the full variable domain: KAGVTQTPRYLIKTRGQQVTLSCSPISGHRSVSWYQQTPGQGLQFLFEYFSETQRNKGNFPGRFSGRQFSNSRSEMNVSTLELGDSALYLCASSASGVGETQYFGPGTRLLVL.

This clone was seen only a few times. This chain links TRBV10-3 with TRBJ2-7; 8 bases are a match to TRBD1. This CDR3 region has 15 residues. J was trimmed by 3 bases and V by 6 bases; bases with no gene match: 10. Germline V gives CDR1 ENHRY, CDR2 SYGVKD. CDR3: CAISSPGTGGYEQYF. CDR3 DNA: TGTGCCATCAGCTCACCCGGGACAGGAGGCTACGAGCAGTACTTC.

The chain is built from TRBV27 and TRBJ2-7; TRBD2 agrees at 7 bases. J lost 1 base, V lost 6 bases, and 6 bases had no gene match. The length of the CDR3 is 14 residues. From germline, CDR1 is MNHEY and CDR2 SMNVEV (reference sequence). The DNA of the CDR3 is TGTGCCAGCAGGTTCCAGGGAGGGTCCTACGAGCAGTACTTC. It is translated as CASRFQGGSYEQYF.

V usage is TRBV30 and J usage is TRBJ2-5; TRBD1 aligns across 8 bases. The length of the CDR3 is 13 residues. The trim removed 1 base at V and 9 bases at J, leaving 7 bases unmatched. Germline CDR1 reads GTSNPN; CDR2 reads SVGIG (reference sequence). DNA for the CDR3: TGTGCCTGGAGTGGGACAGGGAAGAGACCCCAGTACTTC. This encodes CAWSGTGKRPQYF.

The chain has TRBV6-2 or TRBV6-3 and TRBJ2-1, with TRBD2 as a possible D gene (5 bases). This CDR3 has 12 residues. Germline values: CDR1 MNHEY, CDR2 SVGEGT. V shed 2 bases and J shed 9 bases, with 8 bases lying between them. CDR3 loop: CASSYRGSEQFF. In DNA, the CDR3 is TGTGCCAGCAGTTACCGGGGAAGTGAGCAGTTCTTC.

The CDR3 DNA reads TGTGCCAGCAGCGTGGCCGGGGGCTCCTATAATTCACCCCTCCACTTT. This translates into CASSVAGGSYNSPLHF. The chain couples TRBV9 to TRBJ1-6; TRBD1 might be the D (5 bases). Between the trimmed V and J ends, which lost 2 bases and 0 bases, there was a span of 9 bases. In germline, CDR1 is SGDLS, CDR2 YYNGEE. The CDR3 has 16 residues.

In its sample, this clone was seen a few times. The chain couples TRBV6-4 to TRBJ2-7; weak D call: TRBD2 (6 bases). This CDR3 contains 17 residues. Trimming pared 0 bases from V and 0 bases from J, leaving 15 bases between. CDR1 is MRHNA, CDR2 SNTAGT, per germline. Written as DNA, the CDR3 is TGTGCCAGCAGTGACTCGCTTCTTAGCGGTTTCTCCTACGAGCAGTACTTC. It translates to CASSDSLLSGFSYEQYF.

The gene calls are TRBV28 and TRBJ2-7; 9 bases map to TRBD1. Germline trimming cut 4 bases from V and 5 bases from J; bases unmatched to any gene: 9. This CDR3 comprises 15 residues. Germline CDR1 reads MDHEN; CDR2 reads SYDVKM. The CDR3 loop is CASSSFGQGWNEQYF. CDR3 in DNA: TGTGCCAGCAGTTCTTTTGGACAGGGGTGGAACGAGCAGTACTTC.